There are a few counts of the clone carrying this T cell receptor (beta chain). The antigen is undetermined. The sample originates from a study of cytomegalovirus exposure and HLA in healthy donors. Trimming removed 4 bases from V and 1 base from J; junction bases left unmatched: 5. Looked up from germline, CDR1 is SGHNT and CDR2 is YYREEE (reference sequence). The CDR3 loop spans 15 amino acids. Regarding the study as a whole: Most subjects' HLA-A and HLA-B alleles were reportedly predicted from TCR beta sequences.

PCR involved 60 Vbeta and 13 Jbeta primers. The method was immunoSEQ multiplex PCR; TCRdb's version includes in-frame clones alone and lacks a portion of them. The profile covers 120,000 to 150,000 clones, with 65% to 75% appearing a single time and roughly 4% taken by the ten largest. The chain recombines TRBV5-4 with TRBJ2-1; the match to TRBD2 covers 7 bases. Sequences were obtained from PBMCs. The receptor comes from a man in his sixties in good health and CMV-seronegative. CDR3 in amino acids: CASSLVGGSYNEQFF. The CDR3 DNA sequence: TGTGCCAGCAGCCTCGTGGGGGGGTCCTACAATGAGCAGTTCTTC.